This T cell receptor (beta chain) derives from a study of tumor-infiltrating lymphocytes in primary liver carcinoma (dated by TCRdb to about 2017). For the wider study: Of the five patients (three men and two women, aged 30 to 69 years), four had hepatocellular carcinoma and one had combined HCC and intrahepatic cholangiocarcinoma. Each sample produced about 3.5 to 8 million productive TCRbeta reads, and read depth showed no significant difference between tissue types. Repertoires from technical replicates were highly reproducible, with mean shared-clone rates roughly 0.9 and correlation coefficients above 0.95. TCRbeta repertoire sequencing, expression microarrays and whole-exome sequencing were combined in the study across five regions of each liver tumor, with adjacent normal tissue and blood also included. The five patients had tumors staged T1-T3 N0M0, with maximum diameters ranging from about 4.2 to 11 cm. To link TCRbeta repertoire diversity with the local molecular phenotype, the 25 or so tumor region samples were profiled using Agilent mRNA microarrays. A total of roughly 35 specimens from 5 patients underwent TCRbeta repertoire sequencing, comprising some 25 tumor regions, 5 adjacent noncancerous liver tissues and 5 peripheral blood samples.

What the study reported, not specific to this receptor: Compared with blood, tumors had a significantly larger share of the repertoire taken up by the top 250 clones (p = 0.039). Only the TCR beta chain was sequenced, so true repertoire diversity is likely underestimated because unpaired alpha chains were not captured. Because the samples were bulk and unsorted, CD4+ and CD8+ T cell repertoires could not be compared. With just a handful of patients in the study, the authors point out that the findings should be validated in a larger study. Just about 7.5-24% of top clones turned up in all five regions of a tumor, which suggests spatial heterogeneity among tumor-infiltrating T cells. Consistent with antigen-driven expansion, pairs of tumor regions showed higher repertoire overlap (mean about 36%) than either tumor-adjacent pairs (around 17%) or tumor-blood pairs (around 15%).

Using a constant-region primer and ProtoScript II reverse transcriptase, TCRbeta-specific cDNA was reverse-transcribed from about 460 ng total RNA. The TCRbeta libraries were prepared through three rounds of nested multiplex PCR following a slightly modified ARM-PCR procedure. A final 25-cycle PCR with Deep VentR polymerase added sample barcodes and Illumina adapters. Before sequencing, amplicons of 200-500 bp were gel-purified using a QIAquick gel extraction kit. The TCRbeta amplicons were sequenced with 250-bp paired-end reads on an Illumina HiSeq 2500. The original methods were these. To recover full CDR3 sequences, reads were quality-trimmed using Trimmomatic v0.33 and paired reads were then merged using FLASH v1.2.11. MiGEC v1.2.1b assigned V, D and J germline segments to the rearranged TCRbeta sequences. Clonotype statistics and Shannon-Wiener diversity indices were computed with VDJtools v1.0.0. Except for diversity analysis, only each sample's 250 most abundant clonotypes were used in subsequent analyses to reduce sampling bias. Using fastp at Q25 and MiXCR, TCRdb reprocessed the public reads and kept productive beta chains. Every distinct CDR3 protein forms one entry, paired with its most common genes and DNA. For this entry, the V and J calls and clone size follow TCRdb and not the study's own pipeline. The sample profile shows 100,000 to 150,000 distinct CDR3 sequences; 64% of them were found once. The ten most abundant clones make up roughly 7.9% of the sample.

This clonotype was counted only a few times. This receptor's antigen is unknown. The record has no base qualities; no much larger clone is one base away. Without any cell sorting, total RNA and DNA were co-extracted from about 20-30 mg of bulk tissue using the AllPrep DNA/RNA mini kit. Between late 2015 and March 2016, a few patients in China with histopathologically diagnosed primary liver carcinoma had surgical resection. Patients had chronic HBV infection and were treatment-naive at sampling. Five spatially separated regions were sampled per tumor: superior, inferior, left-lateral and right-lateral poles, plus the tumor centre. According to histology, viable tumor cells made up more than 85% of every tumor sample. Fresh tumor and adjacent tissue pieces were bisected, with one half stored in RNAlater at -80 degrees C and the other half sent for histology. The TCR sequence derives from an older woman with primary liver carcinoma and hepatitis B virus infection. What was sequenced was liver tumor tissue from sampling region 3. The cell subset or site label, read with the paper, signifies: tumor region T3, left-lateral pole.

The CDR3 protein: CASSFGDRGTYEQYF. The DNA sequence is given as TGTGCCAGCAGCTTTGGGGACAGGGGGACCTACGAGCAGTACTTC. The chain uses TRBV7-9 and TRBJ2-7; 11 bases in the junction line up with TRBD1. The CDR3 goes from the cysteine to the phenylalanine over 15 residues. The entry retains the CDR3 DNA only, 45 bases that are in frame from base 1. Via the germline V gene (reference sequence), CDR1 is SEHNR and CDR2 FQNEAQ. Germline trimming amounts to 3 bases on V and 2 bases on J, with 3 as the count of junction bases outside the gene matches.